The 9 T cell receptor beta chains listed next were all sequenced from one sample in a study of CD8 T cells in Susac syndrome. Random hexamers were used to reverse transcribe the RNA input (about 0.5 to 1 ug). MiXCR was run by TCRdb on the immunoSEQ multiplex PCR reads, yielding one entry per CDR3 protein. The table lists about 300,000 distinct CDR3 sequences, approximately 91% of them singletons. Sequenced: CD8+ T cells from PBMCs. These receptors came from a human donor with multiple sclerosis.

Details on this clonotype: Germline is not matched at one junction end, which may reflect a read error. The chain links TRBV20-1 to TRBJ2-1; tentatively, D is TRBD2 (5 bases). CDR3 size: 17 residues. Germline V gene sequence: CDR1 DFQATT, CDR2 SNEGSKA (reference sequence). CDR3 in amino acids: CSARAIPSGPSYNEQFF. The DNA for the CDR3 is TGCAGTGCCAGAGCTATTCCGAGCGGCCCTTCCTACAATGAGCAGTTCTTC.

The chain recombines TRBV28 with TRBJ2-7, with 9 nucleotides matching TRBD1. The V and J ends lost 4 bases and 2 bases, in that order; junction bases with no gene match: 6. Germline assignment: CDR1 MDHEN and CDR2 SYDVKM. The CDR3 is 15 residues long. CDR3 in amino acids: CASSSRTGDPYEQYF. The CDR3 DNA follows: TGTGCCAGCAGTTCCCGGACAGGGGATCCCTACGAGCAGTACTTC.

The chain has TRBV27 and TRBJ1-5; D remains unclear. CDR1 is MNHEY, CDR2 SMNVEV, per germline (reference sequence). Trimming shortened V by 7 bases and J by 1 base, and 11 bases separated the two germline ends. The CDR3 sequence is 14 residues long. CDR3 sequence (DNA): TGTGCCAGCAAAAGTTTTGGCAGCAATCAGCCCCAGCATTTT. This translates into CASKSFGSNQPQHF.

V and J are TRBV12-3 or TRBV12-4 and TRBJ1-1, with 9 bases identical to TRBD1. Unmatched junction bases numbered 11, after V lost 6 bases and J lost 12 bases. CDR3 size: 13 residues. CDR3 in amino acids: CASSRPGQGWSFF. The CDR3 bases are TGTGCCAGCAGCAGACCGGGACAGGGTTGGTCTTTCTTT.

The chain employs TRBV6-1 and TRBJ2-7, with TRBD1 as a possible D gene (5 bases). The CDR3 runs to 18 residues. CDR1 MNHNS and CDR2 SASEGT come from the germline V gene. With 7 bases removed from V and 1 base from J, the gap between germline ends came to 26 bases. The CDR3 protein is CASTPFPPQGPLSYEQYF. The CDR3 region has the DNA TGTGCCAGCACCCCTTTCCCTCCCCAGGGTCCTTTGTCCTACGAGCAGTACTTC.

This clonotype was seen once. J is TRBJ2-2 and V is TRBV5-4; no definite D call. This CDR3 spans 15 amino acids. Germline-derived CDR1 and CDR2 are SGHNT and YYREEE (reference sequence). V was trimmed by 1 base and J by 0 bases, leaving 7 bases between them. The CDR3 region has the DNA TGTGCCAGCAGCTTGTTCGGAGCGAACACCGGGGAGCTGTTTTTT. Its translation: CASSLFGANTGELFF.

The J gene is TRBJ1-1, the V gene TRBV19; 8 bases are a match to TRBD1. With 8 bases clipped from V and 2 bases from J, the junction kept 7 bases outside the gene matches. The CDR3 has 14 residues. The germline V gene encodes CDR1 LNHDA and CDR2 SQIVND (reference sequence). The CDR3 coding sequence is TGTGCCAGTGCCGCAGGGACAGGAAACACTGAAGCTTTCTTT. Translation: CASAAGTGNTEAFF.

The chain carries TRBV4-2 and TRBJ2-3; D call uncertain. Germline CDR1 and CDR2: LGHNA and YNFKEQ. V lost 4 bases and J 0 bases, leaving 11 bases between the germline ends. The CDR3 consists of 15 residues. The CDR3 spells CASSPSWGSTDTQYF. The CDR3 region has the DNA TGTGCCAGCAGCCCCAGCTGGGGTAGCACAGATACGCAGTATTTT.

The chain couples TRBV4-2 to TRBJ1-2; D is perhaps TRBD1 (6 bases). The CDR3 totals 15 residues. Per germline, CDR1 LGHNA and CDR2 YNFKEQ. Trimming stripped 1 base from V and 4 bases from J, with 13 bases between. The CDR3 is CASSQVGDIGYGYTF. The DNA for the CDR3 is TGTGCCAGCAGCCAAGTGGGGGACATCGGCTATGGCTACACCTTC.